This T cell receptor (beta chain) was recorded in a study of T cells in Graves' hyperthyroidism and ophthalmopathy (dated by TCRdb to 2018 to 2020). The study in broad terms: Peripheral blood samples were taken at initial diagnosis, before any treatment was given. To identify distinguishing TCR V-J signatures, a discovery cohort of around 100 patients was used, comprising 43 with Graves' ophthalmopathy and 57 with stable Graves' hyperthyroidism. Prospective prediction of ophthalmopathy was tested in an independent validation cohort of 18 to 20 hyperthyroidism patients and 17 patients who later progressed to ophthalmopathy. The roughly 91 discovery patients were randomly split 7:3 into training and test sets. The study also compared thyroid tissue and blood T-cell repertoires from five or six Graves' hyperthyroidism patients. Following sampling, methimazole starting at 30 mg daily was given to hyperthyroidism patients, and high-dose intravenous methylprednisolone was given to ophthalmopathy patients. TCR Vbeta CDR3 sequencing of approximately 140 peripheral blood samples (43 ophthalmopathy, about 74 hyperthyroidism and roughly 17 progressor patients) is reported in the paper. What the work shows at the level of the full study, not this receptor alone: In validation, progression to ophthalmopathy was predicted by the model with nearly 71% sensitivity and around 76% specificity, a median of about 6.4 months before onset. No statistical method was used to fix the sample size in advance, and group allocation was not hidden from the investigators. Most expanded thyroid clonotypes (frequency above 0.001) were also detected in blood, a finding suggesting that blood repertoires may reflect thyroid immune responses. Ophthalmopathy was separated from stable hyperthyroidism by a 13 V-J signature model, with around 88% sensitivity and just over 81% specificity obtained in cross-validation and 80%/75% obtained in testing.

The TCR beta CDR3 regions were amplified from the RNA transcripts. The first round of RT-PCR for the TCR CDR3 was performed with the HTBI primer set and the Qiagen OneStep RT-PCR kit. A second multiplex PCR round built the libraries, followed by size selection and purification. Sequencing of the libraries was done on an Illumina HiSeq2000 using paired-end 100 bp reads. Per the authors' processing: SOAPnuke was used to process the raw data, removing reads that contained adapters or uncalled bases, had a mean Phred below 15, or lacked an exact match to the constant primer or identifier. COPE v1.2.5 was used to merge the high-quality paired reads, and each unique nucleotide sequence was defined as a clonotype. Clonotypes were aligned to IMGT TRBV, TRBD and TRBJ reference segments using MiTCR v1.1. The analysis was restricted to V-J combinations with a frequency above 0.0001, which together covered approximately 99% of the repertoires. The TCS score was defined as F50 (clonal expansion) divided by E x V (chaos), with BLOSUM62-based TCRdist calculated between CDR3 peptides within each V-J. Welch's t-statistics and random forest reduced around 510 V-J features to roughly 13, which were used in a naive Bayes classifier (R e1071). The public reads were reanalyzed by TCRdb: fastp trimming at Q25, MiXCR alignment, in-frame beta chains only. Each CDR3 protein gets just one entry, which takes the most common genes and DNA from the rows behind it. In this record, the V and J calls reflect TCRdb's handling and not the investigators' own analysis. This sample has 550,000 to 650,000 distinct CDR3 sequences in its table, and around 15% of those were observed once. The ten largest clones take up more than 11% of the sample.

Stable Graves' hyperthyroidism was defined as the absence of progression to ophthalmopathy over 18 months of follow-up. Hyperthyroidism patients were aged 18 to 65 years and newly diagnosed, with disease duration of less than 2 months. The study excluded patients with uncontrolled infections, other autoimmune diseases, pregnancy or lactation. Diagnoses were based on clinical symptoms, serum thyroxine and TRAb, thyroid ultrasound and orbital computed tomography. PBMCs were isolated from approximately 10 ml of fresh peripheral blood by Ficoll-Paque density gradient centrifugation. Total RNA was extracted with Trizol reagent, and quality was checked on an Agilent 2100 Bioanalyzer. V was cut back by 4 bases and J by 0 bases, leaving a gap of 11 bases between them. The cysteine opens and the phenylalanine closes a CDR3 of 15 amino acids. Just the 45-base CDR3 DNA is kept, in frame starting at base 1. CDR1 and CDR2 were assigned from the germline V gene (reference sequence) as SGHKS and YYEKEE.

This clonotype was seen a single time. Its antigen is not yet known. There are no base qualities to consult, and no much larger clone falls within one base. A lone read gives weak evidence. The clonotype comes from a woman aged 40 to 50 with Graves' hyperthyroidism. The chain uses TRBV5-5 and TRBJ1-5; possibly the D gene is TRBD1, per 6 matching bases. Source material: blood. The CDR3 here reads CASSKRQDSNQPQHF. The nucleotide sequence reads TGTGCCAGCAGCAAGCGACAGGATAGCAATCAGCCCCAGCATTTT.